Described below is a single T cell receptor beta chain sequence and its context. Its antigen is not identified. CDR1 is SEHNR, CDR2 FQNEAQ, per germline (reference sequence). V lost 5 bases, J lost 10 bases, and 5 bases stayed unmatched. The length of the CDR3 is 13 residues. Primers included in the PCR were 60 Vbeta and 13 Jbeta primers. Here immunoSEQ multiplex PCR was the method, and the copy in TCRdb shows in-frame clones only, minus some. This repertoire shows hundreds of thousands of clones, 70% found once; its top ten account for around 2.6%. This specimen comes from a study of cytomegalovirus exposure and HLA in healthy donors. Study-wide findings and caveats: TCR beta V segments were, for the most part, productive about 87% or about 30% of the time in an earlier analysis. The sole available immune exposure information was CMV serostatus. Researchers reported in a later analysis that common viral pathogens appeared linked to several top clusters.

This sequence was found in a man aged 35-49 years in good health and CMV-seropositive. This chain links TRBV7-9 with TRBJ1-6; TRBD1 agrees at 7 bases. Source material: PBMCs. The CDR3 sequence is CASSQTGYSPLHF. In DNA, the CDR3 is TGTGCCAGCAGCCAGACAGGGTACTCACCCCTCCACTTT. The variable domain in full, completed from reference TRBV7-9 and TRBJ1-6, reads DTGVSQNPRHKITKRGQNVTFRCDPISEHNRLYWYRQTLGQGPEFLTYFQNEAQLEKSRLLSDRFSAERPKGSFSTLEIQRTEQGDSAMYLCASSQTGYSPLHFGNGTRLTVT.